This T cell receptor beta chain originates from a study of blood T cells in healthy people across ages. The CDR3 totals 11 residues. CDR1 MNHEY and CDR2 SVGAGI come from the germline V gene. Deletions cut 7 bases from V and 8 bases from J, with 8 bases between. Sample-barcoded 5' priming and a J-beta primer mix drove a second PCR of about 6 to 11 cycles. MiXCR was run by TCRdb on the 5' RACE reads, yielding one entry per CDR3 protein. The sample carries 660,000 or so distinct CDR3 sequences, roughly three fifths recorded once. Study-level results: The study found TCR beta diversity correlated strongly with naive T cell percentage. Long-lived donors had more naive CD4+ cells and higher diversity than aged donors. Possibly confounding the expanded clonotype changes was the fact that donor CMV status was unknown.

On this clonotype: What it recognizes is unknown.

The genes are TRBV6-5 and TRBJ2-2, with D tentatively TRBD1 (5 bases). The source material was blood. This clonotype was sampled from a man between 60 and 75 years old in good health. Here the CDR3 reads CASTQAGELFF. CDR3 DNA: TGTGCCAGCACACAGGCAGGGGAGCTGTTTTTT.